The present T cell receptor (beta chain) was sequenced within a study of response to subunit inactivated influenza vaccine. Study-wide results and caveats: That few new T cells are recruited by each seasonal influenza vaccination was the authors' suggestion.

This clonotype was detected only a few times. Antigen unknown. The V gene's germline CDR1 is SQVTM and CDR2 ANQGSEA. V gave up 6 bases and J gave up 3 bases; unmatched junction bases: 11. The CDR3 totals 15 residues. TCRdb recomputed calls from the RT-PCR reads with MiXCR, one row per CDR3 protein. The data hold 650,000 to 700,000 distinct CDR3 sequences, with 15% to 18% observed a single time. Sequenced material: PBMCs from blood, taken roughly 13 days after vaccination. The sequence derives from a man aged 50 to 59 who received an inactivated influenza vaccine. The chain uses TRBV29-1 and TRBJ1-3, with 7 bases fitting TRBD1. The DNA for the CDR3 is TGCAGCGTGGGCCAAGGGACAGATCTTGGAAACACCATATATTTT. Translating gives CSVGQGTDLGNTIYF.